A selection of T cell receptor beta chains follows, all from one sample in a study of T cells in Graves' hyperthyroidism and ophthalmopathy. TCRdb called the multiplex PCR reads again in MiXCR, with one record for every CDR3 protein. In the table there are roughly 700,000 distinct CDR3 sequences, 14% of which are singletons. The sample comprised blood. The receptors shown here come from a woman aged 18-29 years with Graves' hyperthyroidism. Both conserved end residues are part of each CDR3. Fields, in order: clone size, V gene, J gene, D gene, CDR3 protein, CDR3 DNA. The D gene is left open where the match is weak. Only part of the rows carry a size: once, few, many, or a class if the clone is expanded.

many	TRBV7-9	TRBJ2-2	-	CASSLEVSAGELFF	TGTGCCAGCAGCTTAGAGGTTTCGGCCGGGGAGCTGTTTTTT
few	TRBV3-1	TRBJ2-3	-	CASSQAPLGDTQYF	TGTGCCAGCAGCCAGGCTCCTCTTGGAGATACGCAGTATTTT
few	TRBV27	TRBJ2-5	-	CASSRENPGRETQYF	TGTGCCAGCAGCCGAGAGAACCCTGGGAGGGAGACCCAGTACTTC
few	TRBV7-9	TRBJ2-4	-	CASSLHDGNIQYF	TGTGCCAGCAGCTTACACGACGGTAACATTCAGTACTTC
many	TRBV7-2	TRBJ1-2	TRBD1	CASNSGGADYGYTF	TGTGCCAGCAACTCAGGGGGCGCGGACTATGGCTACACCTTC
-	TRBV28	TRBJ2-5	-	CASSQGAEGTQETQYF	TGCGCCAGCAGCCAAGGTGCGGAGGGCACCCAAGAGACCCAGTACTTC
many	TRBV7-9	TRBJ2-7	-	CASSLVGGTAYEQYF	TGTGCCAGCAGCTTAGTTGGCGGGACTGCCTACGAGCAGTACTTC
-	TRBV6-5	TRBJ2-3	-	CASSYSLGGGPDTQYF	TGTGCCAGCAGTTACTCGTTAGGGGGAGGGCCCGATACGCAGTATTTT
many	TRBV11-2	TRBJ1-1	-	CASSRPFDTEAFF	TGTGCCAGCAGCCGTCCATTTGACACTGAAGCTTTCTTT
many	TRBV24-1	TRBJ2-7	-	CATSRAGAMSYEQYF	TGTGCCACCAGTCGAGCAGGGGCTATGTCCTACGAGCAGTACTTC
-	TRBV19	TRBJ2-7	-	CASSILGTPLEQYF	TGTGCCAGTAGTATATTGGGGACACCCCTCGAGCAGTACTTC
many	TRBV9	TRBJ2-7	-	CASSVGARAHYEQYF	TGTGCCAGCAGCGTAGGAGCGAGGGCCCACTACGAGCAGTACTTC
few	TRBV19	TRBJ2-5	TRBD2	CASSGTTQETQYF	TGTGCCAGTAGTGGGACTACCCAAGAGACCCAGTACTTC
-	TRBV10-3	TRBJ1-4	TRBD1	CAISDPTGGNEKLFF	TGTGCCATCAGTGACCCGACAGGGGGTAATGAAAAACTGTTTTTT
few	TRBV2	TRBJ1-4	-	CAVQRAAREKLFF	TGTGCCGTCCAAAGGGCCGCTAGGGAAAAACTGTTTTTT
many	TRBV6-2/TRBV6-3	TRBJ2-1	TRBD1	CASTRGRAGGGEQFF	TGTGCCAGCACTCGAGGCAGGGCAGGGGGCGGTGAGCAGTTCTTC
-	TRBV12-3/TRBV12-4	TRBJ2-3	TRBD2	CASSSGTSATPSTDTQYF	TGTGCCAGCAGTTCCGGGACTAGCGCCACCCCTAGCACAGATACGCAGTATTTT
many	TRBV15	TRBJ2-7	-	CATSPSPGNSYEQYF	TGTGCCACCAGCCCTTCCCCAGGAAACTCCTACGAGCAGTACTTC
-	TRBV14	TRBJ2-1	-	CASSQTKNEQFF	TGTGCCAGCAGCCAGACGAAGAATGAGCAGTTCTTC
-	TRBV18	TRBJ1-1	-	CASSPGKTEAFF	TGTGCCAGCTCACCCGGAAAGACTGAAGCTTTCTTT